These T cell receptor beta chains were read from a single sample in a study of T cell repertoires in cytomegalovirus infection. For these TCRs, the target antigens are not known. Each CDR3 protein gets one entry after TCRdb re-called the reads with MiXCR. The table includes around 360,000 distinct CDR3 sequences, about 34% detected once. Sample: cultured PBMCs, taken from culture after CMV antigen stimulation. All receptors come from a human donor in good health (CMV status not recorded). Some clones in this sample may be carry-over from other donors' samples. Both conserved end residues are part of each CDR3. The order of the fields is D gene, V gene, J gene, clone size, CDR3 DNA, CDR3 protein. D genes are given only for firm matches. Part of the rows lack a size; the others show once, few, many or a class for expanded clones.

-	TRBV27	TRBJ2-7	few	TGTGCCAGCAGTTTTGCCGGGCCCAACTACGAGCAGTACTTC	CASSFAGPNYEQYF
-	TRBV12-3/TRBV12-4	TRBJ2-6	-	TGTGCCACCCGACGAGACTCTGGGGCCAACGTCCCGACTTTC	CATRRDSGANVPTF
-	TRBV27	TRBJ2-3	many	TGTGCCAGCAGTTCCCCCCCCGGGACACCCACAGATACGCAGTATTTT	CASSSPPGTPTDTQYF
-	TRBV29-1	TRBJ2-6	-	TGCAGCGTGGGGCCAGGACAAAGTTCTGGGGCCAACGTCCTGACTTTC	CSVGPGQSSGANVLTF
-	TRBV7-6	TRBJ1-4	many	TGTGCCAGCAGCTTAGATAGGGGTGAAAAACTGTTTTTT	CASSLDRGEKLFF
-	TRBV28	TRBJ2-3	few	TGTGCCAGCAGCACGGCCGACCGGTACACAGATACGCAGTATTTT	CASSTADRYTDTQYF
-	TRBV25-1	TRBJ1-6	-	TGTGCCAGCAGTGCCCAGGGTCAGGGATCACCCCTCCACTTT	CASSAQGQGSPLHF
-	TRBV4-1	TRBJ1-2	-	TGCGCCAGCAGCCAGGTGGACACAAACTATGGCTACACCTTC	CASSQVDTNYGYTF
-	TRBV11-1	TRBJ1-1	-	TGTGCCAGCAGCCCAAGACGTCTCGACACTGAAGCTTTCTTT	CASSPRRLDTEAFF
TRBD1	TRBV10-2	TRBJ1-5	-	TGCGCCAGCAGTTGGGACAGCAAAAATCAGCCCCAGCATTTT	CASSWDSKNQPQHF
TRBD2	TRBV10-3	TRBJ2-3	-	TGTGCCATCAGTGAGATAGCGGGTTCTAGCACAGATACGCAGTATTTT	CAISEIAGSSTDTQYF
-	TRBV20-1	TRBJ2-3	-	TGCAGTGCCCTTAAACTAGAGTTGTGGGCAGATACGCAGTATTTT	CSALKLELWADTQYF
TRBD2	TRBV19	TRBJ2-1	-	TGTGCCAGTAGTATAGTTGCAGCGGGAGGACTTTACAATGAGCAGTTCTTC	CASSIVAAGGLYNEQFF
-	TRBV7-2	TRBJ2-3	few	TGTGCCAGCAGCGATAGCCCGGGGGCAGATACGCAGTATTTT	CASSDSPGADTQYF
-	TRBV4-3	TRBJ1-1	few	TGCGCCAGCAGCCAATTTCTGAACACTGAAGCTTTCTTT	CASSQFLNTEAFF
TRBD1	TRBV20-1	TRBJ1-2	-	TGCAGTGCGGGGACAGGGGGCTCCTATGGCTACACCTTC	CSAGTGGSYGYTF
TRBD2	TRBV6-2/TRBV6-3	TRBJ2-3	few	TGTGCCAGCAGTTATAGCGGGACTAGCGCCGCGCAGTATTTT	CASSYSGTSAAQYF
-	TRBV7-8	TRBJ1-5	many	TGTGCCAGCAGCTTATTTGGCGGCTCGGGCAATCAGCCCCAGCATTTT	CASSLFGGSGNQPQHF
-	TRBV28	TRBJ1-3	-	TGTGCCAGCAGATCGGGTGGCTCTGGAAACACCATATATTTT	CASRSGGSGNTIYF
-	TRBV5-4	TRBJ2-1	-	TGTGCCAGCAGCGCCGACAGTAGTAGCTACAATGAGCAGTTCTTC	CASSADSSSYNEQFF
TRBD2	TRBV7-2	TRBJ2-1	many	TGTGCCAGCAGCTTATCGAGACTAGCGGGGGCCTACAATGAGCAGTTCTTC	CASSLSRLAGAYNEQFF
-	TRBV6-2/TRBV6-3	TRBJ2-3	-	TGTGCCAGCAGGCACACCCTTGGCTCCGCCTTAGATACGCAGTATTTT	CASRHTLGSALDTQYF
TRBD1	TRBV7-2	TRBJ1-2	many	TGTGCCAGCAGCGAGTCGGGACAGGGGTATGGCTACACCTTC	CASSESGQGYGYTF
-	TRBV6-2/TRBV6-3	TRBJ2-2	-	TGTGCCAGCAGTTATCAATCTACCGGGGAGCTGTTTTTT	CASSYQSTGELFF
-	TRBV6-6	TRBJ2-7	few	TGTGCCAGTCTCCAAGACAGCGCCCACGAGCAGTACTTC	CASLQDSAHEQYF
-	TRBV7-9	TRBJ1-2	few	TGTGCCAGCAGCCCCTCGCTCGGCTACACCTTC	CASSPSLGYTF
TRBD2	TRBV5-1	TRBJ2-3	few	TGCGCCAGCAGCAGGGGACTAGCGGGAGCGAAATATTTT	CASSRGLAGAKYF
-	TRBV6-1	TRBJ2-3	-	TGTGCCAGCAGTGAATTCAGGGGCACAGATACGCAGTATTTT	CASSEFRGTDTQYF
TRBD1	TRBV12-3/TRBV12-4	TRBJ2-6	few	TGTGCCAGCACCCCGGGGGACAGGAGCTCTGGGGCCAACGTCCTGACTTTC	CASTPGDRSSGANVLTF
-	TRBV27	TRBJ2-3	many	TGTGCCAGCAGTCCCCAAGCGAGACACTTCACAGATACGCAGTATTTT	CASSPQARHFTDTQYF
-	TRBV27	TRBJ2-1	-	TGTGCCAGCAGTTTTTCGGGACATAACAATGAGCAGTTCTTC	CASSFSGHNNEQFF
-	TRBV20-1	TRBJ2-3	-	TGCAGTGCTAGAATCCGACTTAGCACAGATACGCAGTATTTT	CSARIRLSTDTQYF
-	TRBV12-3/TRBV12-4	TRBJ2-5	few	TGTGCCAGCAGTTCCAGGGGCGGCCAAGAGACCCAGTACTTC	CASSSRGGQETQYF
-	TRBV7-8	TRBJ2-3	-	TGTGCCAGCAGCCCTACACGGGGAAGAGGCACAGATACGCAGTATTTT	CASSPTRGRGTDTQYF
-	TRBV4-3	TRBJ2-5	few	TGCGCCAGCAGCCCTACCCTAGCCGGGACCTGGAAAGAGACCCAGTACTTC	CASSPTLAGTWKETQYF
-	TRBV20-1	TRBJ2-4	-	TGCAGTGCTAGTCGGGGGCGGATAGCCAAAAACATTCAGTACTTC	CSASRGRIAKNIQYF
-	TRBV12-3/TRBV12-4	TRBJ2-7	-	TGTGCCAGCAGTTTAGGGGACACGATCTTAGGGCAGTACTTC	CASSLGDTILGQYF
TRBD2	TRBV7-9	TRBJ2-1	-	TGTGCCAGCAGCTTGGCGACTAGCGGGAGTTCCCCCGTGGGGAATGAGCAGTTCTTC	CASSLATSGSSPVGNEQFF
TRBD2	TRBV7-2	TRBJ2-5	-	TGTGCCGGCACCCCGAGCGGGGGAGCCAGAGAGACCCAGTACTTC	CAGTPSGGARETQYF
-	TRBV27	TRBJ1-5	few	TGTGCCAGCAGTTTTAGCAACAATCAGCCCCAGCATTTT	CASSFSNNQPQHF
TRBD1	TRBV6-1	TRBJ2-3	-	TGTGCCAGCAGTCCCCTCTCGGGACAGGGGGCACATACGCAGTATTTT	CASSPLSGQGAHTQYF
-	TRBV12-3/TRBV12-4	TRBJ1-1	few	TGTGCCAGCAGTAACGAATTCGGGTGGACTGAAGCTTTCTTT	CASSNEFGWTEAFF
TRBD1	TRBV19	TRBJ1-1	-	TGTGCCAGTACTCCACTGGACAGGCACACTGAAGCTTTCTTT	CASTPLDRHTEAFF
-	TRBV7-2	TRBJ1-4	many	TGTGCCAGCAGCCGGAGTGGAGGGCTAAATGAAAAACTGTTTTTT	CASSRSGGLNEKLFF
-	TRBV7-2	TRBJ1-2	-	TGTGCCAGCAGCTTAGGCTTTAGTGGAGCTAACTATGGCTACACCTTC	CASSLGFSGANYGYTF
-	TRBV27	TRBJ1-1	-	TGTGCCAGCAGTTTTGGGGTCGGGGTGAACACTGAAGCTTTCTTT	CASSFGVGVNTEAFF
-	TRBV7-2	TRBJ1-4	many	TGTGCCAGCAGCCCACTTTCGGCTCGGGATCTAGATGAAAAACTGTTTTTT	CASSPLSARDLDEKLFF
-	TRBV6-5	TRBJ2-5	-	TGTGCCAGCAGTTATTGGGGGAGCCAAGAGACCCAGTACTTC	CASSYWGSQETQYF
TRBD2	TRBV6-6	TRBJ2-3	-	TGTGCCACGACGGCGGGGGACCGCACAGATACGCAGTATTTT	CATTAGDRTDTQYF
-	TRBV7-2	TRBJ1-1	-	TGTGCCAGCAGCTCCTTAGTCGGGGAGGGGACTGAAGCTTTCTTT	CASSSLVGEGTEAFF
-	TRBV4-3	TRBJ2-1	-	TGCGCCAGCAGCCAAGAGAGACTAGAAACGAATGAGCAGTTCTTC	CASSQERLETNEQFF
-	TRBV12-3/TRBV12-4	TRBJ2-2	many	TGTGCCAGCACCCAGGGGGGAATCACCGGGGAGCTGTTTTTT	CASTQGGITGELFF
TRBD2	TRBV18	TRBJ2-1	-	TGTGCCAGCTCACAGGGACTAGCGGGAGTCCTTGAGCAGTTCTTC	CASSQGLAGVLEQFF